The clone carrying this T cell receptor beta chain appeared a few times. What it recognizes is unknown. This specimen comes from a study of response to subunit inactivated influenza vaccine. Regarding the study as a whole: Few new T cells, the authors suggested, are recruited by each seasonal influenza vaccination.

The CDR3 extends over 15 amino acids. CDR1 and CDR2 (germline): SGHVS, FNYEAQ. With 0 bases removed from V and 3 bases from J, the gap between germline ends came to 12 bases. TCRdb passed the RT-PCR reads through MiXCR, listing each CDR3 protein once. The profile shows more than 700,000 distinct CDR3 sequences, about 20% of them singletons. Sequenced here: PBMCs from blood, sampled roughly 5 days after vaccination. The receptor's source is a man over 45 who received an inactivated influenza vaccine. This chain joins TRBV7-6 and TRBJ2-7; a possible D gene is TRBD1 (8 bases). The CDR3 here is CASSLADREGYEQYF. In nucleotides, the CDR3 is TGTGCCAGCAGCTTAGCGGACAGGGAGGGCTACGAGCAGTACTTC.